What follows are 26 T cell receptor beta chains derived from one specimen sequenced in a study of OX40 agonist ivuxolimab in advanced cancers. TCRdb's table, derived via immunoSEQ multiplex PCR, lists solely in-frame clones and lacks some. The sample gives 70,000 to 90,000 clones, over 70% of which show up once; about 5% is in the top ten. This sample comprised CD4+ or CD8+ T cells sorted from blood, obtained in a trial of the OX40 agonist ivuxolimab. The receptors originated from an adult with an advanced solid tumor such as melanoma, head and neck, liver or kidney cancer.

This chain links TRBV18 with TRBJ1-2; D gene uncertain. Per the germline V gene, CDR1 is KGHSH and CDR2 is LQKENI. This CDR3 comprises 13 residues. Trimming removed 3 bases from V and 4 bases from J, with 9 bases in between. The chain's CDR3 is CASSPERSYGYTF. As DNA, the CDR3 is TGTGCCAGCTCACCTGAACGGAGCTATGGCTACACCTTC.

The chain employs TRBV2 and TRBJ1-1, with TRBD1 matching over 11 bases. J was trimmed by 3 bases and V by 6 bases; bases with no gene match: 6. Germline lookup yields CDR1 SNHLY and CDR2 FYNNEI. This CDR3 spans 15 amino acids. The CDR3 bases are TGTGCCAGCAGCCAATGGGACAGGGGGGACACTGAAGCTTTCTTT. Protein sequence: CASSQWDRGDTEAFF.

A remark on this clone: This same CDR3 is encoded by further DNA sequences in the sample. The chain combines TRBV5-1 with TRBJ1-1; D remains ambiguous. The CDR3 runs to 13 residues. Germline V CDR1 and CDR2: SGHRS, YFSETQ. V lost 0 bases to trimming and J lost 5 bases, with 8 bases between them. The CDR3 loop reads CASSLGGFTEAFF. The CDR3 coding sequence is TGCGCCAGCAGCTTGGGCGGGTTTACTGAAGCTTTCTTT.

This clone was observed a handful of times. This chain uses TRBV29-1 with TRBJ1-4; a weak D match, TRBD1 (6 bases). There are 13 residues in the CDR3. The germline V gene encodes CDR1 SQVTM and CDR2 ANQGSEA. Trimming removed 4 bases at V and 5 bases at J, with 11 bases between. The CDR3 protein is CSVARRGNEKLFF. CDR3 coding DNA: TGCAGCGTTGCCAGGAGGGGGAATGAAAAACTGTTTTTT.

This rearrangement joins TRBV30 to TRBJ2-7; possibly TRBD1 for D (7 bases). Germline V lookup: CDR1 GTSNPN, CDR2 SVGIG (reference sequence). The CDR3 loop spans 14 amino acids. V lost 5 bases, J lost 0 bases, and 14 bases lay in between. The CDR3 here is CAWAGQHLSYEQYF. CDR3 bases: TGTGCCTGGGCGGGACAGCATCTCTCCTACGAGCAGTACTTC.

The CDR3 spells CASSPRDSLTDTQYF. The CDR3 region has the DNA TGCGCCAGCAGCCCTCGGGACTCGCTCACAGATACGCAGTATTTT. The chain uses TRBV4-1 and TRBJ2-3; possible D gene TRBD2, 6 bases. The CDR3 consists of 15 residues. V was shortened by 4 bases and J by 2 bases, with 13 bases between the two germline ends. Germline V lookup: CDR1 MGHRA, CDR2 YSYEKL.

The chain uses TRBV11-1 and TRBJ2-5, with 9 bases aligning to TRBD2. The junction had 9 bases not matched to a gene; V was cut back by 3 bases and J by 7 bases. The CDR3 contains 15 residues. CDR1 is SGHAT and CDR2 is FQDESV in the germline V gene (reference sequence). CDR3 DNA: TGTGCCAGCAGCTTTTTAGCGGGAGATGGCGTGACCCAGTACTTC. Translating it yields CASSFLAGDGVTQYF.

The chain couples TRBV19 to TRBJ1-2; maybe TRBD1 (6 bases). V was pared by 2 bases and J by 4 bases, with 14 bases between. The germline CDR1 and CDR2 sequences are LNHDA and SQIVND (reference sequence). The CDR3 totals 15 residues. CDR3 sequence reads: CASSIYEDRSYGYTF. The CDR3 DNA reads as TGTGCCAGTAGTATATATGAAGACAGGTCCTATGGCTACACCTTC. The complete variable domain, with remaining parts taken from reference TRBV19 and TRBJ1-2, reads DGGITQSPKYLFRKEGQNVTLSCEQNLNHDAMYWYRQDPGQGLRLIYYSQIVNDFQKGDIAEGYSVSREKKESFPLTVTSAQKNPTAFYLCASSIYEDRSYGYTFGSGTRLTVV.

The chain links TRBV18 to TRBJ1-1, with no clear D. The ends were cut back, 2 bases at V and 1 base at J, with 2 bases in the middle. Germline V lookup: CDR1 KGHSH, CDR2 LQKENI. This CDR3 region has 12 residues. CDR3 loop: CASSPGNTEAFF. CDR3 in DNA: TGTGCCAGCTCACCAGGGAACACTGAAGCTTTCTTT. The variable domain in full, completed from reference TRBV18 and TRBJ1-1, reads NAGVMQNPRHLVRRRGQEARLRCSPMKGHSHVYWYRQLPEEGLKFMVYLQKENIIDESGMPKERFSAEFPKEGPSILRIQQVVRGDSAAYFCASSPGNTEAFFGQGTRLTVV.

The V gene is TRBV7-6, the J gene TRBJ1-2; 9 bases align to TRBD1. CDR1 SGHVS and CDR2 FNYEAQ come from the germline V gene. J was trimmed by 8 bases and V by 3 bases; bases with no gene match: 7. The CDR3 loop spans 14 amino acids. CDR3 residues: CASSFLRDREGYTF. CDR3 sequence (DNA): TGTGCCAGCAGCTTCCTGCGGGACAGGGAAGGCTACACCTTC.

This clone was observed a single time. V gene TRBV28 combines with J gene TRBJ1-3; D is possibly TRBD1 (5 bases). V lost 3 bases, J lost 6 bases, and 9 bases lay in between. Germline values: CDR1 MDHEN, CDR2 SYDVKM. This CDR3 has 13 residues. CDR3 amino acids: CASSFQGANTIYF. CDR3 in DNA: TGTGCCAGCAGTTTCCAGGGTGCAAACACCATATATTTT. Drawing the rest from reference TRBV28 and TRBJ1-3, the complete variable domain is DVKVTQSSRYLVKRTGEKVFLECVQDMDHENMFWYRQDPGLGLRLIYFSYDVKMKEKGDIPEGYSVSREKKERFSLILESASTNQTSMYLCASSFQGANTIYFGEGSWLTVV.

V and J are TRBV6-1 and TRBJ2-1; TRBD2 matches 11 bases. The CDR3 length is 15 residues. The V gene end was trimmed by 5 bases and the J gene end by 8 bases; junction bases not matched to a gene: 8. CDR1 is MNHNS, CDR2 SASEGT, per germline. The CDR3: CASSSPLAGVHEQFF. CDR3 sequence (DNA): TGTGCCAGCAGTTCCCCACTAGCGGGAGTCCATGAGCAGTTCTTC.

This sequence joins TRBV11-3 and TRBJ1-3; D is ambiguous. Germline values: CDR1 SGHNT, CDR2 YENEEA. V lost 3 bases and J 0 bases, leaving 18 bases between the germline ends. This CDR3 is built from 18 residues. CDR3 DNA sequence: TGTGCCAGCAGCTTGGGCAGTCCCCTTGCTAGCTCTGGAAACACCATATATTTT. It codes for CASSLGSPLASSGNTIYF. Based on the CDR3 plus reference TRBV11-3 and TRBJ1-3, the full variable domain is EAGVVQSPRYKIIEKKQPVAFWCNPISGHNTLYWYLQNLGQGPELLIRYENEEAVDDSQLPKDRFSAERLKGVDSTLKIQPAELGDSAVYLCASSLGSPLASSGNTIYFGEGSWLTVV.

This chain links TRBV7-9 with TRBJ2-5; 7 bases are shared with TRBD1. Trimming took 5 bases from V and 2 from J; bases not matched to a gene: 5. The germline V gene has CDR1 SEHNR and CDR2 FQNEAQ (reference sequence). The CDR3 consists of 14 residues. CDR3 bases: TGTGCCAGCAGCCCCGGGACAGTACAAGAGACCCAGTACTTC. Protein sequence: CASSPGTVQETQYF.

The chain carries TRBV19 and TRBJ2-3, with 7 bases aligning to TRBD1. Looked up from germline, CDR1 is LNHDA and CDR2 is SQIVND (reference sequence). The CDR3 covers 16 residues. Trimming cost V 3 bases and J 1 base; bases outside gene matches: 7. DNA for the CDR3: TGTGCCAGTAGTATCGGGGACAGTAGACGCACAGATACGCAGTATTTT. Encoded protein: CASSIGDSRRTDTQYF.

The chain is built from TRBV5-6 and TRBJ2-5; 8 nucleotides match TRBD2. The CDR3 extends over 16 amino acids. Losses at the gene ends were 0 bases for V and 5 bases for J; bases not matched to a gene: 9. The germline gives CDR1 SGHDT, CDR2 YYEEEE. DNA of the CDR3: TGTGCCAGCAGCTTGGCAGCGGGAGCTCAATGGGAGACCCAGTACTTC. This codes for CASSLAAGAQWETQYF.

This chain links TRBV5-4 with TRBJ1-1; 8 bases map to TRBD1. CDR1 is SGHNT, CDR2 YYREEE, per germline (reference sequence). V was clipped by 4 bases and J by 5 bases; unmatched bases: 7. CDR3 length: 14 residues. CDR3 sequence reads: CASSPDRGGTEAFF. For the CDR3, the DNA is TGTGCCAGCAGCCCTGACAGGGGTGGAACTGAAGCTTTCTTT.

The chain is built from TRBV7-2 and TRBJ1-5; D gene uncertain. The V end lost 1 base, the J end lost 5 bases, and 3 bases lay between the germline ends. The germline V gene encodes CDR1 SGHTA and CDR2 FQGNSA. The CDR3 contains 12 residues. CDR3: CASSLGDQPQHF. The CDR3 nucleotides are TGTGCCAGCAGCTTAGGAGATCAGCCCCAGCATTTT.

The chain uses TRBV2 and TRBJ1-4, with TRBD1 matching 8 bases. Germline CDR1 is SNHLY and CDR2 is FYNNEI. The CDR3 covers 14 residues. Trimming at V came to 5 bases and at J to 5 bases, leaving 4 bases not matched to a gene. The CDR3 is CASSLQGGNEKLFF. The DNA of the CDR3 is TGTGCCAGCAGTTTACAGGGGGGGAATGAAAAACTGTTTTTT.

The chain's CDR3 is CASSRGTVHYGYTF. The CDR3 DNA reads as TGTGCCAGCAGTCGGGGGACGGTACACTATGGCTACACCTTC. The rearrangement uses TRBV2 and TRBJ1-2, with D tentatively TRBD1 (5 bases). The CDR3 runs to 14 residues. Germline loops: CDR1 SNHLY, CDR2 FYNNEI. Trimming removed 5 bases at V and 3 bases at J, with 13 bases between.

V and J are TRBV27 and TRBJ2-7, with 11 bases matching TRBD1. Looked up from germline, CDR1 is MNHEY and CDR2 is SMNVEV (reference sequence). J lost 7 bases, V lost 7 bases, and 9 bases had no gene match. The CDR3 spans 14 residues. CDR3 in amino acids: CASKRTGTGGEQYF. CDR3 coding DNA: TGTGCCAGCAAGAGAACCGGGACAGGGGGTGAGCAGTACTTC.

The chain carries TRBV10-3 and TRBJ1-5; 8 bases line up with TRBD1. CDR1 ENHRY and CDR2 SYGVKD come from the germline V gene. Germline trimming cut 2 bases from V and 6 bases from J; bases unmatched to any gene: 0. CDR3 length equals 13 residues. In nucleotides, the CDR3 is TGTGCCATCAGTGAGGACAGGGGTCAGCCCCAGCATTTT. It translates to CAISEDRGQPQHF.

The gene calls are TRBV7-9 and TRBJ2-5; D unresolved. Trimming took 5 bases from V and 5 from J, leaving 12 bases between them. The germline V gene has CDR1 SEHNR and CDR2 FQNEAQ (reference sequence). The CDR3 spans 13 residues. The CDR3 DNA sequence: TGTGCCAGCAGCCTTGGGGATTGGGAGACCCAGTACTTC. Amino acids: CASSLGDWETQYF.

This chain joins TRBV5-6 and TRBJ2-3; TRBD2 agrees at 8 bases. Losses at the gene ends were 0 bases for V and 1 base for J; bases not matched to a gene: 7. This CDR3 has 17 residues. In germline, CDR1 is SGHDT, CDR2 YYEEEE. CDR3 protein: CASSLVPEAGGTDTQYF. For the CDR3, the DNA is TGTGCCAGCAGCTTGGTGCCCGAAGCGGGAGGCACAGATACGCAGTATTTT.

CDR3: CASRRVDGYQETQYF. Here the CDR3 DNA reads TGTGCCAGCAGAAGAGTAGACGGGTACCAAGAGACCCAGTACTTC. The chain recombines TRBV27 with TRBJ2-5, with D unresolved. The germline V and J ends were trimmed by 6 bases and 0 bases, with 14 bases remaining between them. There are 15 residues in the CDR3. CDR1 and CDR2 from the germline V gene are MNHEY and SMNVEV (reference sequence).

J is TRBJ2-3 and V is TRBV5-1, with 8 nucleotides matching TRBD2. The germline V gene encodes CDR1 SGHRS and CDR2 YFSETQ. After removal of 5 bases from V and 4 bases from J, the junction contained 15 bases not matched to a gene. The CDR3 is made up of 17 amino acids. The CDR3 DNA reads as TGCGCCAGCAGGGCAGCGGGAGTCTCCCAGGGTGCAGATACGCAGTATTTT. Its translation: CASRAAGVSQGADTQYF.